Presented here are 14 T cell receptor beta chains from one specimen sequenced in a study of blood T cell repertoires in COVID-19. TCRdb's table, derived via immunoSEQ multiplex PCR, lists solely in-frame clones and lacks some. Of over 200,000 clones listed, around 80% are singletons. The specimen sequenced was peripheral blood. These receptors were collected from a human donor in a cohort sampled during active COVID-19.

V usage is TRBV4-1 and J usage is TRBJ2-1; 7 bases line up with TRBD2. Germline CDR1 is MGHRA and CDR2 is YSYEKL. Unmatched junction bases numbered 12, after V lost 4 bases and J lost 0 bases. The CDR3 spans 18 residues. CDR3 in DNA: TGCGCCAGCAGCCTACAATATGGGACGGGGGGCTCCTACAATGAGCAGTTCTTC. It yields the protein CASSLQYGTGGSYNEQFF.

J is TRBJ2-7 and V is TRBV9; D may be TRBD2 (5 bases). V dropped 2 bases and J dropped 2 bases, with 17 bases sitting between them. CDR1 SGDLS and CDR2 YYNGEE come from the germline V gene. There are 16 residues in the CDR3. CDR3 bases: TGTGCCAGCAGCGTCGTACGGGATTTAAACCCCTACGAGCAGTACTTC. Protein: CASSVVRDLNPYEQYF.

V usage is TRBV28 and J usage is TRBJ1-1, with D possibly being TRBD1 (6 bases). The germline V and J ends were trimmed by 5 bases and 0 bases, with 13 bases remaining between them. The CDR3 contains 15 residues. The germline V gene encodes CDR1 MDHEN and CDR2 SYDVKM. The CDR3 DNA reads TGTGCCAGCAGTCGAAGCGGGACATTGAACACTGAAGCTTTCTTT. It codes for CASSRSGTLNTEAFF.

The table lists this clone with a few counts. This CDR3 reads CATSRVEGWGEQFF. CDR3 coding DNA: TGTGCCACCAGCAGAGTCGAGGGATGGGGTGAGCAGTTCTTC. The rearrangement uses TRBV15 and TRBJ2-1; the D gene is possibly TRBD2 (5 bases). The CDR3 runs 14 residues. Germline loops: CDR1 LNHNV, CDR2 YYDKDF (reference sequence). V was shortened by 1 base and J by 9 bases, with 13 bases between the two germline ends.

The CDR3 sequence: CASSLGTNYEQYF. DNA of the CDR3: TGTGCCAGCAGCTTGGGGACAAACTACGAGCAGTACTTC. This rearrangement joins TRBV5-6 to TRBJ2-7, with D possibly TRBD1 on 5 matching bases. Germline CDR1 SGHDT, CDR2 YYEEEE. Trimming took 0 bases from V and 3 from J, leaving 7 bases between them. CDR3 length: 13 residues.

This clone has more than one count but fewer than ten. V usage is TRBV9 and J usage is TRBJ2-7; TRBD2 is a possible D gene (7 bases). V was trimmed by 6 bases and J by 2 bases, leaving 12 bases between them. This CDR3 comprises 13 residues. Germline assignment: CDR1 SGDLS and CDR2 YYNGEE. DNA for the CDR3: TGTGCCAGCATAGGGGGGGATACCTACGAGCAGTACTTC. This codes for CASIGGDTYEQYF. The full variable domain, its missing parts supplied by reference TRBV9 and TRBJ2-7, is DSGVTQTPKHLITATGQRVTLRCSPRSGDLSVYWYQQSLDQGLQFLIQYYNGEERAKGNILERFSAQQFPDLHSELNLSSLELGDSALYFCASIGGDTYEQYFGPGTRLTVT.

The J gene is TRBJ2-7, the V gene TRBV5-3; 7 bases map to TRBD1. TRBV5-3 counts as an open reading frame of uncertain function. V lost 0 bases and J lost 1; bases outside the gene matches: 7. The CDR3 has 16 amino acids. The DNA for the CDR3 is TGTGCCAGAAGCTTGGATGGGACAGAGATTTCCTACGAGCAGTACTTC. Translation gives CARSLDGTEISYEQYF.

The chain combines TRBV30 with TRBJ1-2; 9 nucleotides line up with TRBD1. J lost 4 bases, V lost 2 bases, and 11 bases had no gene match. CDR1 and CDR2 from the germline V gene are GTSNPN and SVGIG (reference sequence). The CDR3 has 16 residues. In DNA form, the CDR3 reads TGTGCCTGGAGTCCTCGCGGACAGGGGATCCTCTATGGCTACACCTTC. The encoded protein is CAWSPRGQGILYGYTF.

V gene TRBV7-3 combines with J gene TRBJ1-1; TRBD1 is a possible D gene (6 bases). The CDR3 length is 15 residues. CDR1 is SGHTA and CDR2 is FQGTGA in the germline V gene. The V gene lost 8 bases and the J gene lost 3 bases, with 19 bases spanning the gap. CDR3 in amino acids: CASAPDWGLDTEAFF. The DNA for the CDR3 is TGTGCCAGCGCCCCCGACTGGGGGCTCGACACTGAAGCTTTCTTT.

The chain carries TRBV9 and TRBJ2-3, with 13 bases that match TRBD2. The V and J ends lost 0 bases and 0 bases, in that order; junction bases with no gene match: 7. The CDR3 loop spans 19 amino acids. Germline CDR1 SGDLS, CDR2 YYNGEE. CDR3 sequence (DNA): TGTGCCAGCAGCGTAGCCGGGACTAGCGGGGCTTCTAGCACAGATACGCAGTATTTT. It yields the protein CASSVAGTSGASSTDTQYF.

The chain is built from TRBV10-3 and TRBJ1-1, with 8 positions matching TRBD1. V shed 0 bases, J shed 6 bases, and the junction held 9 bases outside the gene matches. The germline V gene encodes CDR1 ENHRY and CDR2 SYGVKD. The CDR3 has 16 residues. The CDR3 DNA follows: TGTGCCATCAGTGAGTCGACAGGGGCTGGTAGCGCTGAAGCTTTCTTT. Encoded protein: CAISESTGAGSAEAFF.

This clone was picked up one time. The chain employs TRBV9 and TRBJ2-1; TRBD2 is a possible D gene (6 bases). V dropped 3 bases and J dropped 0 bases, with 13 bases sitting between them. From germline, CDR1 is SGDLS and CDR2 YYNGEE. The CDR3 consists of 16 residues. The DNA for the CDR3 is TGTGCCAGCAGCGGTTATAGCGGAAGCTCCTACAATGAGCAGTTCTTC. Encoded protein: CASSGYSGSSYNEQFF.

The chain recombines TRBV19 with TRBJ1-2, with 7 bases lining up with TRBD1. V lost 7 bases and J lost 5; bases outside the gene matches: 13. CDR3 length: 15 residues. The germline gives CDR1 LNHDA, CDR2 SQIVND (reference sequence). CDR3 in DNA: TGTGCCAGTACCCGAAGTAGGCAGGGGGGATATGGCTACACCTTC. Its translation: CASTRSRQGGYGYTF.

The rearrangement uses TRBV6-6 and TRBJ2-6; 7 bases are a match to TRBD1. Unmatched junction bases numbered 4, after V lost 5 bases and J lost 0 bases. Germline V gives CDR1 MNHNY, CDR2 SVGAGI (reference sequence). The CDR3 contains 16 residues. CDR3 in DNA: TGTGCCAGCAGTACAACAGGGGACTCTGGGGCCAACGTCCTGACTTTC. Protein product: CASSTTGDSGANVLTF.